This T cell receptor (beta chain) was recovered during a study of cytomegalovirus exposure and HLA in healthy donors. The wider study: The early release's HLA-typed donors yielded roughly 85 million unique TCRs.

Nominally healthy donors were sampled, though unrecorded immune exposures were likely. PCR was performed using 60 Vbeta and 13 Jbeta primers. Using immunoSEQ multiplex PCR, the repertoire was profiled, and TCRdb retains in-frame clones only, with some absent. The sample records some 150,000 clones, roughly 80% being singletons. General study results and limits: The study had only CMV serostatus as immune exposure information. Roughly uniform sequencing depth across donors was assumed, possibly incorrectly.

As regards this clone: Its matching antigen is unknown.

CDR1 is MNHEY and CDR2 is SMNVEV in the germline V gene (reference sequence). With 7 bases removed from V and 6 bases from J, the gap between germline ends came to 12 bases. The CDR3 totals 12 residues. This chain connects TRBV27 to TRBJ1-2, with D uncertain. The material sequenced was PBMCs. This clonotype originated in a woman aged 45-60 years in good health and CMV-seropositive. CDR3 residues: CASKMFGDGYTF. The CDR3 DNA reads TGTGCCAGCAAAATGTTCGGTGATGGCTACACCTTC.